Listed below are T cell receptor beta chains from one sample, sequenced in a study of cytomegalovirus exposure and HLA in healthy donors. Data came from immunoSEQ multiplex PCR; TCRdb stores just in-frame clones and leaves some out. The sample has approximately 100,000 clones; 88% are singletons. What was sequenced was PBMCs. The receptors originated from a woman aged 18-35 years in good health and CMV-seropositive. Each CDR3 is given with its conserved first and last residue. A D gene is named only where the DNA matches it firmly. For some rows the clone size is stated as once, few or many, or as a class when expanded; others skip it.

clone size	CDR3 length	V gene	D gene	J gene	CDR3 protein	CDR3 DNA
-	14	TRBV29-1	-	TRBJ2-2	CSVDGGQNTGELFF	TGCAGCGTTGATGGGGGACAGAACACCGGGGAGCTGTTTTTT
-	15	TRBV27	TRBD2	TRBJ2-3	CASSFFGGVTDTQYF	TGTGCCAGCAGTTTCTTCGGGGGGGTCACAGATACGCAGTATTTT
-	12	TRBV9	-	TRBJ2-2	CASSVAGGELFF	TGTGCCAGCAGCGTAGCCGGTGGGGAGCTGTTTTTT
-	17	TRBV27	-	TRBJ2-5	CASSSIPREGVQETQYF	TGTGCCAGCAGTAGTATCCCCCGCGAAGGGGTCCAAGAGACCCAGTACTTC
-	12	TRBV6-6	-	TRBJ1-4	CASTGADEKLFF	TGTGCCAGCACGGGTGCAGATGAAAAACTGTTTTTT
few	12	TRBV7-9	-	TRBJ1-2	CASSLPGVGYTF	TGTGCCAGCAGCTTACCGGGTGTGGGCTACACCTTC
-	16	TRBV28	TRBD1	TRBJ1-6	CASSFSPSDRGAPLHF	TGTGCCAGCAGTTTTTCCCCCTCGGACAGGGGGGCACCCCTCCACTTT
once	14	TRBV2	-	TRBJ2-1	CASTRGLGPNEQFF	TGTGCCAGCACGAGGGGGTTAGGGCCCAATGAGCAGTTCTTC
-	13	TRBV2	-	TRBJ1-2	CAGKGVESYGYTF	TGTGCCGGCAAGGGGGTCGAGAGCTATGGCTACACCTTC
-	14	TRBV25-1	-	TRBJ2-3	CASSVGRGTDTQYF	TGTGCCAGCAGTGTGGGCAGGGGCACAGATACGCAGTATTTT
few	14	TRBV11-1	TRBD1	TRBJ2-7	CASSQGQGAYEQYF	TGTGCCAGCAGCCAAGGACAGGGGGCATACGAGCAGTACTTC
-	14	TRBV6-1	-	TRBJ1-1	CASSQGGGYTEAFF	TGTGCCAGCAGCCAAGGGGGGGGTTACACTGAAGCTTTCTTT
few	14	TRBV19	TRBD1	TRBJ1-6	CASSIWGQNSPLHF	TGTGCCAGTAGTATTTGGGGACAGAATTCACCCCTCCACTTT